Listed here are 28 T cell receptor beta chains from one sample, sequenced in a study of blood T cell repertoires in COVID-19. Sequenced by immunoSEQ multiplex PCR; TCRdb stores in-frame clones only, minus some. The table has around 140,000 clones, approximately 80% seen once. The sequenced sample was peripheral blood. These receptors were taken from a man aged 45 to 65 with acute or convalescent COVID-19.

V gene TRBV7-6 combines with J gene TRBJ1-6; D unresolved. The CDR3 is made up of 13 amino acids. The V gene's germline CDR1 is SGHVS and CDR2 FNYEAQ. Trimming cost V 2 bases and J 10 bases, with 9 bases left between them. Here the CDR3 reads CASSLSVESPLHF. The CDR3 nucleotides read TGTGCCAGCAGCTTATCGGTTGAGTCACCCCTCCACTTT.

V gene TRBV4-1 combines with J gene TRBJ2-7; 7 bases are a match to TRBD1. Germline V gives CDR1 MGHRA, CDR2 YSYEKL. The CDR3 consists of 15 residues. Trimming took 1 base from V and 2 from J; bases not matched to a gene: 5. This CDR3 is CASSQGGGATYEQYF. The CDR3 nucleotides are TGCGCCAGCAGCCAAGGAGGGGGCGCGACCTACGAGCAGTACTTC.

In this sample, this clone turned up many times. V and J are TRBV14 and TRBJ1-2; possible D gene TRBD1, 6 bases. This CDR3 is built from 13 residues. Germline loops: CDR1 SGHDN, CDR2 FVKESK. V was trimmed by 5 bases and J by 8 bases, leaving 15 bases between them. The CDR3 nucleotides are TGTGCCAGCAGCGCACTACAGACAGGCGGCTACACCTTC. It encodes CASSALQTGGYTF.

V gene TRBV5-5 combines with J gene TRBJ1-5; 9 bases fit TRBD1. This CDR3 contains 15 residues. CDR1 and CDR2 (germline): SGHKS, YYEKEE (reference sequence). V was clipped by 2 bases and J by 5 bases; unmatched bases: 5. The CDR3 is CASSFDRGGDQPQHF. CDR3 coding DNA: TGTGCCAGCAGCTTCGACAGGGGGGGCGATCAGCCCCAGCATTTT.

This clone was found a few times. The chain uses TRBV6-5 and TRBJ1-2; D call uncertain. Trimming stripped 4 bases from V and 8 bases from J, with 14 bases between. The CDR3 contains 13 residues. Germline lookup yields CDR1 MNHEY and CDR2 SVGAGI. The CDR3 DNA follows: TGTGCCAGCAGTTCTGCGGGTGTCCGGGGCTACACCTTC. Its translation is CASSSAGVRGYTF.

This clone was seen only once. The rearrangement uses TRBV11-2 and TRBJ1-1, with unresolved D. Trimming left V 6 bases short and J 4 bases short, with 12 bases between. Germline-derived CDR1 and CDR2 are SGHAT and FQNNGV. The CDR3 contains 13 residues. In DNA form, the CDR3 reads TGTGCCAGCAGATCAACCGGGGTCACTGAAGCTTTCTTT. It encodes CASRSTGVTEAFF.

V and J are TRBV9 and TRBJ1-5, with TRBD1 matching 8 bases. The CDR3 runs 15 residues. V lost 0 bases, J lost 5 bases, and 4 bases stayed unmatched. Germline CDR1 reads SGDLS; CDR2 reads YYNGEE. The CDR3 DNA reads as TGTGCCAGCAGCGTAGGCTACAGGGGGGATCAGCCCCAGCATTTT. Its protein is CASSVGYRGDQPQHF.

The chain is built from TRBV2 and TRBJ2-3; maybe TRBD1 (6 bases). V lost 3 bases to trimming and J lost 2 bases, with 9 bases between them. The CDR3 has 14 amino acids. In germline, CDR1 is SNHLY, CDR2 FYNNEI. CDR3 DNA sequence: TGTGCCAGCAGTGACGGGACAATCACAGATACGCAGTATTTT. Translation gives CASSDGTITDTQYF.

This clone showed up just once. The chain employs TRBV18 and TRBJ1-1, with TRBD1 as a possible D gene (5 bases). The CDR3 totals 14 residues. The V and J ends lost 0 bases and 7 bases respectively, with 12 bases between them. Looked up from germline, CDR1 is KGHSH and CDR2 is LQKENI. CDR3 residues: CASSPPGRALEAFF. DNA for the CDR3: TGTGCCAGCTCACCACCGGGGCGCGCCCTTGAAGCTTTCTTT.

In DNA form, the CDR3 reads TGTGCCTGGAGCGACCAGGGCAATCAGCCCCAGCATTTT. Its translation: CAWSDQGNQPQHF. The V and J genes are TRBV30 and TRBJ1-5; unclear D gene. Trimming cost V 3 bases and J 2 bases, with 8 bases left between them. Germline CDR1 is GTSNPN and CDR2 is SVGIG (reference sequence). The CDR3 spans 13 residues.

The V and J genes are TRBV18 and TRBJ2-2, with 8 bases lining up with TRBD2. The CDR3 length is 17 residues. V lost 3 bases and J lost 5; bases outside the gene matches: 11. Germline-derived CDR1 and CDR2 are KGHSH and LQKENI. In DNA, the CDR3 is TGTGCCAGCTCACCGATATCGCTAGCGGGTGCTACCGGGGAGCTGTTTTTT. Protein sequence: CASSPISLAGATGELFF.

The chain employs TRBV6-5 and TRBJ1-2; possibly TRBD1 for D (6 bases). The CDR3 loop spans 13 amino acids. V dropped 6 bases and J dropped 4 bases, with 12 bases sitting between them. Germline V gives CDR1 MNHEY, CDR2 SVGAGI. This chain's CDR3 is CASRTTGFYGYTF. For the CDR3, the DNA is TGTGCCAGCAGAACGACAGGATTCTATGGCTACACCTTC.

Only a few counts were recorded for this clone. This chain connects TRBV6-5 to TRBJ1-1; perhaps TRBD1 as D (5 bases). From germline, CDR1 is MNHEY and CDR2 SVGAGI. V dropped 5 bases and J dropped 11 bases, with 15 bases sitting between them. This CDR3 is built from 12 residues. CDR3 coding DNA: TGTGCCAGCAGTCACGAGCAGGGATTGGCTTTCTTT. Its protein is CASSHEQGLAFF.

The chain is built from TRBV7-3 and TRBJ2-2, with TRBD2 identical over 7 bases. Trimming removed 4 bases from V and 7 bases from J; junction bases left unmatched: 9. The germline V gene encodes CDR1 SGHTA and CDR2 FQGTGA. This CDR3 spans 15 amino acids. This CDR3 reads CASSSLAAGGGELFF. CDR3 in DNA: TGTGCCAGCAGCTCGCTAGCGGCTGGGGGCGGGGAGCTGTTTTTT.

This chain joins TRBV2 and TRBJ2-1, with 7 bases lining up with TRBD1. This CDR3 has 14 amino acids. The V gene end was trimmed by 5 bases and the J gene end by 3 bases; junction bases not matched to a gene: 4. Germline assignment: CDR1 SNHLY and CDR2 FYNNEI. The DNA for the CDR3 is TGTGCCAGCAGTCCGGGACAGAACTACAATGAGCAGTTCTTC. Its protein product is CASSPGQNYNEQFF.

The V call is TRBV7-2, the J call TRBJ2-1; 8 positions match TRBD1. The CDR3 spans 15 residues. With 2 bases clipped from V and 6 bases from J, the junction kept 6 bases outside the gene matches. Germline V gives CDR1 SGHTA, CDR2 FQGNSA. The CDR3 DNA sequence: TGTGCCAGCAGCTTATACCAGGGGGCCGCCAATGAGCAGTTCTTC. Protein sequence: CASSLYQGAANEQFF.

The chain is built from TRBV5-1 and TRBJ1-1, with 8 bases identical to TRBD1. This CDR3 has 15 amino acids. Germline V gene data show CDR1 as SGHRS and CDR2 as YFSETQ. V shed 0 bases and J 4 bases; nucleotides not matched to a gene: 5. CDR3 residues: CASSLDGQGTTEAFF. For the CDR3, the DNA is TGCGCCAGCAGCTTGGACGGACAGGGTACCACTGAAGCTTTCTTT.

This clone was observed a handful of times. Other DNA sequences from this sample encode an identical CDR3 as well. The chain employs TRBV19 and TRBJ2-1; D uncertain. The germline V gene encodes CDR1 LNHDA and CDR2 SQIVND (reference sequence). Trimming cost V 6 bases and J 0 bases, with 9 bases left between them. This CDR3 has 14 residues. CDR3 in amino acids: CASRAGSSYNEQFF. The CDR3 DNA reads TGTGCCAGTAGGGCAGGCAGCTCCTACAATGAGCAGTTCTTC. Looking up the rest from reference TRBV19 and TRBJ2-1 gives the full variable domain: DGGITQSPKYLFRKEGQNVTLSCEQNLNHDAMYWYRQDPGQGLRLIYYSQIVNDFQKGDIAEGYSVSREKKESFPLTVTSAQKNPTAFYLCASRAGSSYNEQFFGPGTRLTVL.

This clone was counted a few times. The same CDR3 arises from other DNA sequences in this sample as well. The CDR3 sequence: CAWTRGTGNTIYF. CDR3 DNA: TGTGCCTGGACCAGGGGGACTGGAAACACCATATATTTT. This sequence joins TRBV30 and TRBJ1-3, with 7 bases lining up with TRBD1. CDR1 is GTSNPN, CDR2 SVGIG, per germline (reference sequence). J gave up 2 bases and V 4 bases, and 2 bases lay outside the gene matches. The CDR3 is made up of 13 amino acids.

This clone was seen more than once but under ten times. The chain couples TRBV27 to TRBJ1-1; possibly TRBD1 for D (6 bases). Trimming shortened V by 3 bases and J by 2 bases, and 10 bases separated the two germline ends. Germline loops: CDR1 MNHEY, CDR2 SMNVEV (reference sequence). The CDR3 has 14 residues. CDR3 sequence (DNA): TGTGCCAGCAGTTTGTTCAGGGGCAACACTGAAGCTTTCTTT. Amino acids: CASSLFRGNTEAFF.

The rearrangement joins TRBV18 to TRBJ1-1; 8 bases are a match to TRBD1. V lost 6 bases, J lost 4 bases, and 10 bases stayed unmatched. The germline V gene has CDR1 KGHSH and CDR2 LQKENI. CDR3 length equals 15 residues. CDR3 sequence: CASSTDREDGTEAFF. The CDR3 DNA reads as TGTGCCAGCTCGACGGACAGGGAGGATGGCACTGAAGCTTTCTTT.

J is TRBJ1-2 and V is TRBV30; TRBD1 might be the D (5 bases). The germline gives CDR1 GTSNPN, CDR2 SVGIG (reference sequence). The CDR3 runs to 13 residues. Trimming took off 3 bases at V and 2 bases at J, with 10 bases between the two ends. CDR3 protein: CAWSPRQNYGYTF. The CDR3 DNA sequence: TGTGCCTGGAGCCCCAGACAGAACTATGGCTACACCTTC.

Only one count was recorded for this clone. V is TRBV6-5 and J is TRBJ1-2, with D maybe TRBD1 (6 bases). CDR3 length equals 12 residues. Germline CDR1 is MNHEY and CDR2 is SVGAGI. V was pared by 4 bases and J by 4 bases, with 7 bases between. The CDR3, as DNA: TGTGCCAGCAGTTTGGACAGCTATGGCTACACCTTC. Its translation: CASSLDSYGYTF.

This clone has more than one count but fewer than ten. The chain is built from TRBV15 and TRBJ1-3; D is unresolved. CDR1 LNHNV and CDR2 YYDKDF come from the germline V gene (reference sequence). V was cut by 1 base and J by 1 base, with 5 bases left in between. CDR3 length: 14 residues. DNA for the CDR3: TGTGCCACCAGCAGAGCAGGATCTGGAAACACCATATATTTT. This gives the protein CATSRAGSGNTIYF. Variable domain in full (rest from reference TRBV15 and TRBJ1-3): DAMVIQNPRYQVTQFGKPVTLSCSQTLNHNVMYWYQQKSSQAPKLLFHYYDKDFNNEADTPDNFQSRRPNTSFCFLDIRSPGLGDTAMYLCATSRAGSGNTIYFGEGSWLTVV.

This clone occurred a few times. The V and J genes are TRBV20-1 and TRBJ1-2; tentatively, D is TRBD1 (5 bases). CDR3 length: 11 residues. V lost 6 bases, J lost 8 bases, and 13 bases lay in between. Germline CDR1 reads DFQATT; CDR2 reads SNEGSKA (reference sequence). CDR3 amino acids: CSAMGLLGYTF. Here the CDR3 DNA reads TGCAGTGCCATGGGGCTCTTGGGCTACACCTTC.

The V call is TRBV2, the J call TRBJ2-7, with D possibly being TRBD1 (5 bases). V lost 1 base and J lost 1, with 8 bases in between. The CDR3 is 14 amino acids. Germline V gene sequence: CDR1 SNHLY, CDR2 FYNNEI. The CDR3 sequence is CASSEGQGSYEQYF. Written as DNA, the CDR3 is TGTGCCAGCAGTGAAGGGCAGGGATCCTACGAGCAGTACTTC.

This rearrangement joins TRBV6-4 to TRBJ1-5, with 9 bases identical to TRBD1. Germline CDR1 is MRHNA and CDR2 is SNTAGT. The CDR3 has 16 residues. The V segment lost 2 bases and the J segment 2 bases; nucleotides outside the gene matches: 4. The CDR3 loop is CASSDGTGGGNQPQHF. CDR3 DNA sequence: TGTGCCAGCAGTGACGGCACAGGGGGCGGCAATCAGCCCCAGCATTTT.

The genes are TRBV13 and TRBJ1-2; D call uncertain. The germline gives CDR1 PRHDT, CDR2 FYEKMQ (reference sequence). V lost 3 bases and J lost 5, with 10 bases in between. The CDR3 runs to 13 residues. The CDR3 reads CASSFEGGYGYTF. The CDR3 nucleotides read TGTGCCAGCAGCTTTGAGGGCGGGTATGGCTACACCTTC.